This TCR beta chain was documented in a study of cytomegalovirus exposure and HLA in healthy donors. Study-level points and caveats: Overall, roughly 160 TCR beta chains were annotated as cytomegalovirus-associated. Presence/absence analyses supposed approximately even sequencing depth among donors. It was only CMV serostatus that was available as immune exposure information. Researchers reported from a later analysis that most CMV-associated TCR beta chains appeared HLA-restricted.

Remarks on this clone: The antigen is unknown.

PCR involved 60 Vbeta and 13 Jbeta primers. Profiling relied on immunoSEQ multiplex PCR, and the TCRdb table lists in-frame clones only, not all of them. The table lists 100,000 to 150,000 clones, approximately 80% of them singletons. Deletions cut 0 bases from V and 8 bases from J, with 12 bases between. Germline CDR1 and CDR2: SGHRS and YFSETQ. The CDR3 length is 14 residues. The source is a man aged 45-60 years in good health and CMV-seronegative. This chain uses TRBV5-1 with TRBJ2-1, with TRBD1 as a possible D gene (5 bases). The sample comprised PBMCs. CDR3 in amino acids: CASSLEGQGDEQFF. CDR3 DNA sequence: TGCGCCAGCAGCTTGGAGGGGCAGGGCGATGAGCAGTTCTTC.